This record covers a single TCR beta chain. The antigen remains undetermined. This specimen belongs to a study of STAT5B mutations in CD4+ large granular lymphocyte leukemia. About the research overall: Healthy donors showed HLA-associated enrichment of the CDR3 'QG' motif.

Generated by immunoSEQ multiplex PCR, the TCRdb table keeps only in-frame clones and is missing some. This repertoire shows 30,000 to 40,000 clones, about 85% found once; its top ten account for 3.4%. Germline CDR1 reads LNHDA; CDR2 reads SQIVND (reference sequence). The CDR3 runs to 12 residues. V was shortened by 11 bases and J by 5 bases, with 15 bases between the two germline ends. Study-wide findings and caveats: TRBV06-family usage was enriched in top patient clones (8/27) versus controls (2/35).

This sequence joins TRBV19 and TRBJ1-1; TRBD1 might be the D (5 bases). The TCR was taken from a human donor in good health. What was sequenced was CD4+ T cells from blood buffy coats. DNA of the CDR3: TGTGCCTCTGGGGGGTTTAGGACTGAAGCTTTCTTT. Its translation: CASGGFRTEAFF.